A selection of T cell receptor beta chains follows, all from one sample in a study of CD8 T cells in Susac syndrome. TCRdb used MiXCR to reprocess the immunoSEQ multiplex PCR reads, holding one entry per CDR3 protein. The sample lists 150,000 to 200,000 distinct CDR3 sequences, about 90% occurring once. The sequenced material came from CD4+ T cells from PBMCs. The receptors derive from a human donor in good health. Each CDR3 is given with its conserved first and last residue. D genes are given only for firm matches. Clone size appears in some rows only: once, few, many, or a class for an expanded clone.

v_gene: TRBV7-2
d_gene: TRBD1
abundance: once
j_gene: TRBJ2-1
CDR3aa: CASTTGQGSEQFF
CDR3nt: TGTGCCAGCACTACCGGACAGGGGAGTGAGCAGTTCTTC

v_gene: TRBV2
d_gene: TRBD1
abundance: -
j_gene: TRBJ1-1
CDR3aa: CASRRQGGGTEAFF
CDR3nt: TGTGCCAGCAGACGTCAGGGGGGAGGGACTGAAGCTTTCTTT

v_gene: TRBV6-1
d_gene: -
abundance: -
j_gene: TRBJ2-3
CDR3aa: CASSEVRDFDTQYF
CDR3nt: TGTGCCAGCAGTGAAGTGCGGGACTTTGATACGCAGTATTTT

v_gene: TRBV7-2
d_gene: -
abundance: -
j_gene: TRBJ1-6
CDR3aa: CASSFRAGPYNSPLHF
CDR3nt: TGTGCCAGCAGCTTTAGAGCAGGGCCCTATAATTCACCCCTCCACTTT

v_gene: TRBV2
d_gene: -
abundance: -
j_gene: TRBJ1-1
CDR3aa: CASSYQGLNTEAFF
CDR3nt: TGTGCCAGCAGTTATCAGGGGTTGAACACTGAAGCTTTCTTT

v_gene: TRBV5-1
d_gene: -
abundance: once
j_gene: TRBJ1-1
CDR3aa: CASSLKAGSTTEAFF
CDR3nt: TGCGCCAGCAGCTTGAAGGCAGGGAGTACCACTGAAGCTTTCTTT

v_gene: TRBV5-1
d_gene: -
abundance: -
j_gene: TRBJ1-5
CDR3aa: CASSLVAGEGNQPQHF
CDR3nt: TGCGCCAGCAGCTTGGTTGCAGGGGAGGGCAATCAGCCCCAGCATTTT

v_gene: TRBV5-3
d_gene: -
abundance: -
j_gene: TRBJ1-2
CDR3aa: CARSVALVQANCNYGYTF
CDR3nt: TGTGCCAGAAGCGTAGCATTGGTGCAGGCTAACTGTAACTATGGCTACACCTTC

v_gene: TRBV4-1
d_gene: TRBD2
abundance: -
j_gene: TRBJ2-3
CDR3aa: CASSQGGIAGGQTDTQYF
CDR3nt: TGCGCCAGCAGCCAAGGGGGGATAGCGGGAGGTCAGACAGATACGCAGTATTTT

v_gene: TRBV6-2/TRBV6-3
d_gene: TRBD1
abundance: -
j_gene: TRBJ1-1
CDR3aa: CASRPGQRRGEAFF
CDR3nt: TGTGCCAGCAGACCGGGACAGCGGCGCGGGGAAGCTTTCTTT

v_gene: TRBV28
d_gene: TRBD2
abundance: once
j_gene: TRBJ2-3
CDR3aa: CASSLAASGSTDTQYF
CDR3nt: TGTGCCAGCAGTTTAGCTGCTAGCGGGTCCACAGATACGCAGTATTTT

v_gene: TRBV6-5
d_gene: TRBD1
abundance: -
j_gene: TRBJ1-1
CDR3aa: CASSGPDRGPGKAFF
CDR3nt: TGTGCCAGCAGTGGCCCGGACAGGGGGCCGGGTAAGGCTTTCTTT

v_gene: TRBV19
d_gene: -
abundance: -
j_gene: TRBJ2-7
CDR3aa: CASSTRHAQEGEQYF
CDR3nt: TGTGCCAGTAGTACTCGACACGCTCAAGAGGGCGAGCAGTACTTC

v_gene: TRBV30
d_gene: -
abundance: once
j_gene: TRBJ1-1
CDR3aa: CAWSPGLSNTEAFF
CDR3nt: TGTGCCTGGTCACCGGGACTTTCGAACACTGAAGCTTTCTTT

v_gene: TRBV2
d_gene: -
abundance: -
j_gene: TRBJ1-5
CDR3aa: CASSWYVNQPQHF
CDR3nt: TGTGCCAGCAGCTGGTACGTAAATCAGCCCCAGCATTTT

v_gene: TRBV12-3/TRBV12-4
d_gene: -
abundance: -
j_gene: TRBJ1-2
CDR3aa: CASSLGANYGYTF
CDR3nt: TGTGCCAGCAGTTTGGGGGCTAACTATGGCTACACCTTC

v_gene: TRBV7-8
d_gene: -
abundance: -
j_gene: TRBJ2-7
CDR3aa: CASSAVWEQYF
CDR3nt: TGTGCCAGCAGTGCAGTCTGGGAGCAGTACTTC

v_gene: TRBV18
d_gene: -
abundance: -
j_gene: TRBJ1-2
CDR3aa: CASSPGQPGYTF
CDR3nt: TGTGCCAGCTCACCCGGGCAGCCTGGCTACACCTTC

v_gene: TRBV6-2/TRBV6-3
d_gene: -
abundance: -
j_gene: TRBJ2-7
CDR3aa: CASTGDSYEQYF
CDR3nt: TGTGCCAGCACGGGTGACTCCTACGAGCAGTACTTC

v_gene: TRBV6-6
d_gene: -
abundance: -
j_gene: TRBJ2-2
CDR3aa: CASSRLEELFF
CDR3nt: TGTGCCAGCAGTCGGCTTGAGGAGCTGTTTTTT

v_gene: TRBV6-2/TRBV6-3
d_gene: -
abundance: -
j_gene: TRBJ2-7
CDR3aa: CASYTGDFTYEQYF
CDR3nt: TGTGCCAGCTACACTGGGGACTTTACCTACGAGCAGTACTTC

v_gene: TRBV24-1
d_gene: -
abundance: -
j_gene: TRBJ2-7
CDR3aa: CATSEGSSYEQYF
CDR3nt: TGTGCCACCAGTGAGGGCAGCTCCTACGAGCAGTACTTC

v_gene: TRBV25-1
d_gene: TRBD2
abundance: -
j_gene: TRBJ2-1
CDR3aa: CASSEWGGGTHNEQFF
CDR3nt: TGTGCCAGCAGTGAATGGGGGGGAGGGACGCATAATGAGCAGTTCTTC

v_gene: TRBV28
d_gene: -
abundance: -
j_gene: TRBJ2-7
CDR3aa: CASSLWERQYF
CDR3nt: TGTGCCAGCAGTTTATGGGAGAGGCAGTACTTC

v_gene: TRBV18
d_gene: -
abundance: -
j_gene: TRBJ2-6
CDR3aa: CASSPGLPNSGANVLTF
CDR3nt: TGTGCCAGCTCACCCGGACTACCAAACTCTGGGGCCAACGTCCTGACTTTC

v_gene: TRBV3-1
d_gene: -
abundance: -
j_gene: TRBJ1-2
CDR3aa: CASSPREVGGYTF
CDR3nt: TGTGCCAGCAGCCCCAGGGAGGTAGGAGGCTACACCTTC

v_gene: TRBV20-1
d_gene: TRBD2
abundance: -
j_gene: TRBJ2-5
CDR3aa: CSASHSGGEPAFGSQYF
CDR3nt: TGCAGTGCTAGCCATAGCGGGGGGGAGCCTGCGTTTGGGTCCCAGTACTTC

v_gene: TRBV19
d_gene: TRBD1
abundance: -
j_gene: TRBJ2-7
CDR3aa: CASSIEETGVYEQYF
CDR3nt: TGTGCCAGTAGTATAGAAGAGACAGGGGTCTACGAGCAGTACTTC

v_gene: TRBV20-1
d_gene: TRBD1
abundance: -
j_gene: TRBJ2-7
CDR3aa: CSARDPGGSSYEQYF
CDR3nt: TGCAGTGCTAGAGATCCAGGGGGAAGCTCCTACGAGCAGTACTTC

v_gene: TRBV29-1
d_gene: TRBD1
abundance: -
j_gene: TRBJ1-6
CDR3aa: CSVSGTGGSYNSPLHF
CDR3nt: TGCAGCGTTTCTGGGACAGGGGGCTCCTATAATTCACCCCTCCACTTT

v_gene: TRBV6-1
d_gene: -
abundance: -
j_gene: TRBJ2-3
CDR3aa: CASRGPQDLTDTQYF
CDR3nt: TGTGCCAGCAGGGGTCCCCAGGACCTCACAGATACGCAGTATTTT

v_gene: TRBV5-1
d_gene: -
abundance: -
j_gene: TRBJ1-1
CDR3aa: CASSLAEAGLAFF
CDR3nt: TGCGCCAGCAGCTTGGCCGAGGCAGGGCTTGCTTTCTTT

v_gene: TRBV12-3/TRBV12-4
d_gene: TRBD1
abundance: -
j_gene: TRBJ2-7
CDR3aa: CASSRDSPPYEQYF
CDR3nt: TGTGCCAGCAGCCGGGACAGCCCCCCCTACGAGCAGTACTTC

v_gene: TRBV7-9
d_gene: -
abundance: -
j_gene: TRBJ1-1
CDR3aa: CASSLAWGDTEAFF
CDR3nt: TGTGCCAGCAGCTTAGCCTGGGGGGACACTGAAGCTTTCTTT

v_gene: TRBV4-3
d_gene: -
abundance: once
j_gene: TRBJ2-1
CDR3aa: CASSRQHEGGEQFF
CDR3nt: TGCGCCAGCAGCCGGCAACATGAAGGCGGTGAGCAGTTCTTC

v_gene: TRBV20-1
d_gene: -
abundance: -
j_gene: TRBJ1-1
CDR3aa: CSANGGRRDTEAFF
CDR3nt: TGCAGTGCTAACGGGGGGCGAAGGGACACTGAAGCTTTCTTT

v_gene: TRBV28
d_gene: -
abundance: -
j_gene: TRBJ2-5
CDR3aa: CALGALRETQYF
CDR3nt: TGTGCCCTAGGGGCCCTACGAGAGACCCAGTACTTC

v_gene: TRBV12-3/TRBV12-4
d_gene: -
abundance: -
j_gene: TRBJ2-7
CDR3aa: CASSPLDKTYEQYF
CDR3nt: TGTGCCAGCAGTCCGCTGGACAAGACCTACGAGCAGTACTTC

v_gene: TRBV28
d_gene: TRBD1
abundance: -
j_gene: TRBJ1-3
CDR3aa: CASGRQGAAGNTIYF
CDR3nt: TGTGCCAGCGGAAGACAGGGGGCGGCTGGAAACACCATATATTTT

v_gene: TRBV20-1
d_gene: TRBD2
abundance: -
j_gene: TRBJ2-1
CDR3aa: CSAGLAGARDNEQFF
CDR3nt: TGCAGTGCTGGACTAGCGGGAGCGAGAGACAATGAGCAGTTCTTC

v_gene: TRBV29-1
d_gene: -
abundance: -
j_gene: TRBJ2-5
CDR3aa: CSVVKHLQETQYF
CDR3nt: TGCAGCGTTGTAAAACATCTCCAAGAGACCCAGTACTTC

v_gene: TRBV30
d_gene: TRBD2
abundance: -
j_gene: TRBJ2-7
CDR3aa: CAWSKGLAGGDEQYF
CDR3nt: TGTGCCTGGAGTAAAGGGCTAGCGGGAGGTGACGAGCAGTACTTC

v_gene: TRBV20-1
d_gene: -
abundance: -
j_gene: TRBJ1-3
CDR3aa: CSARDSGAGNTIYF
CDR3nt: TGCAGTGCTAGAGATTCAGGGGCTGGAAACACCATATATTTT

v_gene: TRBV2
d_gene: TRBD1
abundance: -
j_gene: TRBJ1-3
CDR3aa: CASSYRQGTGNTIYF
CDR3nt: TGTGCCAGCAGTTACCGACAGGGAACTGGAAACACCATATATTTT

v_gene: TRBV9
d_gene: -
abundance: -
j_gene: TRBJ1-4
CDR3aa: CASSVADGSNEKLFF
CDR3nt: TGTGCCAGCAGCGTAGCGGACGGATCGAATGAAAAACTGTTTTTT

v_gene: TRBV20-1
d_gene: TRBD2
abundance: once
j_gene: TRBJ2-1
CDR3aa: CSAGREGKYEQFF
CDR3nt: TGCAGTGCTGGGCGGGAGGGCAAGTATGAGCAGTTCTTC